The 8 T cell receptor beta chains in this list originate from one sample, sequenced in a study of blood T cell repertoires in COVID-19. TCRdb's copy holds only in-frame clones and misses some; the assay was immunoSEQ multiplex PCR. The table shows about 250,000 clones, with approximately 84% occurring only once. Sequenced sample: peripheral blood. All receptors derive from a person aged 70 to 80 with COVID-19, enrolled during active disease.

The chain uses TRBV6-2 or TRBV6-3 and TRBJ2-7, with 10 bases aligning to TRBD2. CDR3 length: 16 amino acids. J lost 6 bases, V lost 2 bases, and 10 bases had no gene match. Germline CDR1 and CDR2: MNHEY and SVGEGT. The CDR3 nucleotides are TGTGCCAGCAGTTACCGGGGAACTAGCGGGACGGCCGAGCAGTACTTC. Translating gives CASSYRGTSGTAEQYF.

V gene TRBV28 combines with J gene TRBJ2-3, with 11 bases identical to TRBD2. The ends lost 8 bases at V and 1 base at J; junction bases unmatched: 23. Germline values: CDR1 MDHEN, CDR2 SYDVKM. The CDR3 has 21 residues. The CDR3 coding sequence is TGTGCCAGCCGTTCCCGCTCTTCCGGGACTAGCGGAAACTGGGGCACAGATACGCAGTATTTT. Its translation: CASRSRSSGTSGNWGTDTQYF.

The chain uses TRBV28 and TRBJ2-7, with TRBD1 identical over 7 bases. The CDR3 runs to 14 residues. Germline CDR1 MDHEN, CDR2 SYDVKM. Losses at the gene ends were 8 bases for V and 3 bases for J; bases not matched to a gene: 10. As DNA, the CDR3 is TGTGCCAGCGTCCCCGGGACAGCATTCTACGAGCAGTACTTC. Encoded protein: CASVPGTAFYEQYF.

The chain joins TRBV30 to TRBJ2-3, with 11 bases aligning to TRBD2. V lost 2 bases to trimming and J lost 4 bases; unmatched junction nucleotides: 11. CDR1 is GTSNPN and CDR2 is SVGIG in the germline V gene (reference sequence). The CDR3 totals 17 residues. CDR3 amino acids: CAWSSPLAGGPPDTQYF. In DNA form, the CDR3 reads TGTGCCTGGAGTTCCCCCCTAGCGGGAGGCCCCCCAGATACGCAGTATTTT.

V and J are TRBV7-2 and TRBJ2-5; D possibly corresponds to TRBD2 (5 bases). Germline CDR1 SGHTA, CDR2 FQGNSA. CDR3 length: 15 amino acids. V was pared by 1 base and J by 5 bases, with 14 bases between. The CDR3 spells CASSLGGRRWETQYF. The CDR3 DNA reads TGTGCCAGCAGCTTAGGAGGGCGTAGATGGGAGACCCAGTACTTC.

V and J are TRBV7-6 and TRBJ2-1; 8 bases align to TRBD2. Germline loops: CDR1 SGHVS, CDR2 FNYEAQ. The CDR3 consists of 15 residues. Losses at the gene ends were 2 bases for V and 7 bases for J; bases not matched to a gene: 7. The CDR3 region has the DNA TGTGCCAGCAGCTTAATCGGGGGGGTTGATAATGAGCAGTTCTTC. It is translated as CASSLIGGVDNEQFF.

This clone was observed a single time. The chain couples TRBV19 to TRBJ2-5; TRBD1 matches 7 bases. This CDR3 has 14 residues. J gave up 2 bases and V 3 bases, and 3 bases lay outside the gene matches. Germline CDR1 is LNHDA and CDR2 is SQIVND (reference sequence). The CDR3 DNA is TGTGCCAGTAGTATCACGGGACAGCAAGAGACCCAGTACTTC. It yields the protein CASSITGQQETQYF.

The CDR3 loop is CASSLTGNYEQYF. CDR3 DNA sequence: TGTGCCAGCAGCTTAACAGGGAATTACGAGCAGTACTTC. V gene TRBV5-6 combines with J gene TRBJ2-7; the D gene is possibly TRBD1 (6 bases). The CDR3 loop spans 13 amino acids. V lost 2 bases to trimming and J lost 4 bases, with 10 bases between them. Germline lookup yields CDR1 SGHDT and CDR2 YYEEEE.